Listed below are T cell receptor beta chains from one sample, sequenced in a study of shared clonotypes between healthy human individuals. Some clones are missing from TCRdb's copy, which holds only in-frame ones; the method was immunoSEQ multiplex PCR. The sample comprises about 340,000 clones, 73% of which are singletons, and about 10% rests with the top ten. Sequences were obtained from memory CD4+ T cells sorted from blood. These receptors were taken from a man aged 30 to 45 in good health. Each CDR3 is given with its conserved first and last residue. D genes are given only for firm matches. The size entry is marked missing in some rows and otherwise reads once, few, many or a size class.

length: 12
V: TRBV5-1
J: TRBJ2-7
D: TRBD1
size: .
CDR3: CASSFGTEVWYF
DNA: TGCGCCAGCAGCTTCGGGACAGAGGTGTGGTACTTC

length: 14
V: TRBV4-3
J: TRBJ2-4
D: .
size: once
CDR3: CASSQKKGTDNQYF
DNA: TGCGCCAGCAGCCAAAAAAAGGGGACGGACAATCAGTACTTC

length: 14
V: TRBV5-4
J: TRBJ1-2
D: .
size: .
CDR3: CASSRWDRGEGYTF
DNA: TGTGCCAGCAGCCGGTGGGATAGGGGGGAAGGCTACACCTTC

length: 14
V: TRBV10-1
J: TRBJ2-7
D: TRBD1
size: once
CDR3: CASSEGTGGYEQYF
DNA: TGCGCCAGCAGTGAGGGGACAGGGGGCTACGAGCAGTACTTC

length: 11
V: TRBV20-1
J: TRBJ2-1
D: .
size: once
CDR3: CSHPGESKQFF
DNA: TGCAGTCACCCTGGGGAATCTAAACAGTTCTTC

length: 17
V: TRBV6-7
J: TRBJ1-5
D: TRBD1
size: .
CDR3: CASSYPQGGESNQPQHF
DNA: TGTGCCAGCAGTTACCCCCAGGGGGGAGAAAGCAATCAGCCCCAGCATTTT

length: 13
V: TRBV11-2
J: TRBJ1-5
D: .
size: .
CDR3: CASSQGLDQPQHF
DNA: TGTGCCAGCAGCCAAGGGTTGGATCAGCCCCAGCATTTT

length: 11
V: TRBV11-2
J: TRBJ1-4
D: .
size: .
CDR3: CASSLDEKLFF
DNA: TGTGCCAGCAGCTTAGATGAAAAACTGTTTTTT

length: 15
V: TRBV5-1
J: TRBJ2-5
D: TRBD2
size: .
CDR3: CASSLEASGKETQYF
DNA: TGCGCCAGCAGCTTGGAGGCTAGCGGGAAAGAGACCCAGTACTTC

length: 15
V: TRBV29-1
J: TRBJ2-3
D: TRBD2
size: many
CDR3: CSVETSGVFGDTQYF
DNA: TGCAGCGTTGAAACTAGCGGGGTGTTTGGAGATACGCAGTATTTT

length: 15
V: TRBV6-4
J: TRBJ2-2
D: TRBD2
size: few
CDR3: CASSASGANTGELFF
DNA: TGTGCCAGCAGTGCTAGCGGGGCGAACACCGGGGAGCTGTTTTTT

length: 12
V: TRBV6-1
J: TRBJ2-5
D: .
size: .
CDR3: CASSTGSETQYF
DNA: TGTGCCAGCAGTACAGGGTCGGAGACCCAGTACTTC

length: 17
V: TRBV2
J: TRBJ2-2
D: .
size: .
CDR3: CASNIRAGHSNTGELFF
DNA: TGTGCCAGCAACATTAGGGCGGGACACTCGAACACCGGGGAGCTGTTTTTT

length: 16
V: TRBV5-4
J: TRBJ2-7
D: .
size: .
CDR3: CASSLRFRGSLYEQYF
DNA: TGTGCCAGCAGCTTGCGGTTCAGGGGCAGTCTTTACGAGCAGTACTTC

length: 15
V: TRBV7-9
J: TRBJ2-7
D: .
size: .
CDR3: CASSSPGHTSYEQYF
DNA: TGTGCCAGCAGCTCACCGGGACATACTTCCTACGAGCAGTACTTC

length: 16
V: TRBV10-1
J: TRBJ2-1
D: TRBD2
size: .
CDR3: CASSESTSGYYNEQFF
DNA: TGCGCCAGCAGTGAGTCGACTAGCGGATACTACAATGAGCAGTTCTTC

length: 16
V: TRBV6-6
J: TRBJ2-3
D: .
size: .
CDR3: CASSYSREMGTDTQYF
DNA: TGTGCCAGCAGTTATTCCAGGGAAATGGGCACAGATACGCAGTATTTT

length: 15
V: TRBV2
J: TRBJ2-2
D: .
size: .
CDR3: CASSGLVANTGELFF
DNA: TGTGCCAGCAGTGGTCTGGTTGCAAACACCGGGGAGCTGTTTTTT

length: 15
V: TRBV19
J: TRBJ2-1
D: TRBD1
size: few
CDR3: CASSTGTVSYNEQFF
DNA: TGTGCCAGTAGTACTGGGACAGTCTCCTACAATGAGCAGTTCTTC

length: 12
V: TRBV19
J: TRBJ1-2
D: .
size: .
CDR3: CASSIDRGGYTF
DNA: TGTGCCAGTAGTATAGACCGGGGCGGCTACACCTTC

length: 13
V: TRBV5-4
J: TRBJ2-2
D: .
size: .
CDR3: CASTGSNTGELFF
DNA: TGTGCCAGCACCGGCTCGAACACCGGGGAGCTGTTTTTT

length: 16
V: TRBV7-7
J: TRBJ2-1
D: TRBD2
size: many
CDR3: CASSLGGSVSYNEQFF
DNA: TGTGCTAGCAGCTTAGGCGGGAGTGTTTCCTACAATGAGCAGTTCTTC

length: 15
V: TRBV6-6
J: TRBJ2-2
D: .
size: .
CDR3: CASSQRRVNTGELFF
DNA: TGTGCCAGCAGTCAGCGGCGAGTTAACACCGGGGAGCTGTTTTTT

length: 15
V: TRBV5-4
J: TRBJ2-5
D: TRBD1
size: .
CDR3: CASSFTGTVGETQYF
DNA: TGTGCCAGCAGCTTCACCGGGACAGTCGGCGAGACCCAGTACTTC

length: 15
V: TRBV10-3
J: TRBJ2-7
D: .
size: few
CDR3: CAIRSSSGATYEQYF
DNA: TGTGCCATCAGGAGTAGTAGCGGCGCAACCTACGAGCAGTACTTC

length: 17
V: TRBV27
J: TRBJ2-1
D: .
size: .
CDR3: CASSWGLARLSYNEQFF
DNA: TGTGCCAGCAGCTGGGGGCTAGCGCGATTGTCCTACAATGAGCAGTTCTTC

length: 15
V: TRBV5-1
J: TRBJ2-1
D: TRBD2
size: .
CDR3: CASRGLTGPNNEQFF
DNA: TGCGCCAGCAGGGGACTAACCGGGCCAAACAATGAGCAGTTCTTC

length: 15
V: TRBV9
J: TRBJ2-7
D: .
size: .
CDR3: CASSVGLQASDEQYF
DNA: TGTGCCAGCAGCGTAGGGCTACAAGCTAGCGACGAGCAGTACTTC

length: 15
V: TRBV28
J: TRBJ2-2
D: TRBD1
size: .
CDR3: CASRLTGANTGELFF
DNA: TGTGCCAGCAGGTTGACAGGGGCCAACACCGGGGAGCTGTTTTTT

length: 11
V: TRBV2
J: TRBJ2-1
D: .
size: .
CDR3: CASSDGGEQFF
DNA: TGTGCCAGCAGTGATGGTGGTGAGCAGTTCTTC

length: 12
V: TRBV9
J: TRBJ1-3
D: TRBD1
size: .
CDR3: CASSTGVDTIYF
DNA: TGTGCCAGCAGCACAGGGGTAGACACCATATATTTT

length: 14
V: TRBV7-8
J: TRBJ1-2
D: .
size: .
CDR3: CASSPHEANYGYTF
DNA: TGTGCCAGCAGCCCCCATGAGGCTAACTATGGCTACACCTTC

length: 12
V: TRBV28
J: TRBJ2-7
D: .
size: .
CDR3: CASSPRPREQYF
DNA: TGTGCCAGCAGCCCCCGCCCTAGGGAGCAGTACTTC

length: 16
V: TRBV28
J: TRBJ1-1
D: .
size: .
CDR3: CASSLNDLIVNTEAFF
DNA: TGTGCCAGCAGTTTAAATGACTTGATTGTGAACACTGAAGCTTTCTTT

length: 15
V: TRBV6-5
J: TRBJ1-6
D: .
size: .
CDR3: CASSWGHSYNSPLHF
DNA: TGTGCCAGCAGTTGGGGCCACTCCTATAATTCACCCCTCCACTTT

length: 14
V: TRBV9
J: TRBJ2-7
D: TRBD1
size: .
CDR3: CASSQTGGLEEQYF
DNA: TGTGCCAGCAGCCAAACAGGGGGCCTAGAAGAGCAGTACTTC

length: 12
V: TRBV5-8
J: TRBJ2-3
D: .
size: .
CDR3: CASSLALDTQYF
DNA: TGTGCCAGCAGCTTGGCCTTAGATACGCAGTATTTT

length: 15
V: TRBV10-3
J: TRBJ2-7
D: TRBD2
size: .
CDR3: CAISISTSGAYEQYF
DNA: TGTGCCATCAGTATTAGTACTAGCGGGGCCTACGAGCAGTACTTC

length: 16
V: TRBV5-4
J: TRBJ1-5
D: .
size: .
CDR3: CASSGGNRAIDQPQHF
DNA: TGTGCCAGCAGCGGGGGTAACAGGGCAATCGATCAGCCCCAGCATTTT

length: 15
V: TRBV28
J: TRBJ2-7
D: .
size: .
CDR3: CASSQTAWSSYEQYF
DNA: TGTGCCAGCAGCCAGACCGCGTGGAGCTCCTACGAGCAGTACTTC

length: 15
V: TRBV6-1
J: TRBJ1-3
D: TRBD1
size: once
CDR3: CASNRGTGSGNTIYF
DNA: TGTGCCAGCAATCGCGGGACAGGCTCTGGAAACACCATATATTTT

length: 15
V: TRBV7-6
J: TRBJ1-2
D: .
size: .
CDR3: CASSLVGGGGYGYTF
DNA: TGTGCCAGCAGCTTAGTAGGGGGAGGAGGCTATGGCTACACCTTC

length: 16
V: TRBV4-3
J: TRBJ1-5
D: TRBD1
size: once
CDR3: CASSHRRDRTNQPQHF
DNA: TGCGCCAGCAGCCACCGACGGGACAGGACCAATCAGCCCCAGCATTTT

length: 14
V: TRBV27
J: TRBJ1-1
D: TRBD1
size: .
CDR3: CASSQTGGRTEAFF
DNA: TGTGCCAGCAGTCAGACAGGGGGCAGGACTGAAGCTTTCTTT

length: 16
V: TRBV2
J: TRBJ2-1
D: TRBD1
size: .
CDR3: CASSAYGGQGNNEQFF
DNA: TGTGCCAGCAGTGCCTATGGGGGACAGGGAAACAATGAGCAGTTCTTC

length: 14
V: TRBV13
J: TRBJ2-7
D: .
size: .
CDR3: CASSSLDRRGEQYF
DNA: TGTGCCAGCAGCTCCCTGGACAGAAGGGGCGAGCAGTACTTC

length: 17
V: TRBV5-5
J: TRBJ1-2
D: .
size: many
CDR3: CASSFRSGANSGYGYTF
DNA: TGTGCCAGCAGCTTTCGGTCAGGGGCAAACTCCGGATATGGCTACACCTTC

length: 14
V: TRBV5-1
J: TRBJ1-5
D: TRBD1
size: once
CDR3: CASSLGQENQPQHF
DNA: TGCGCCAGCAGCTTAGGACAGGAGAATCAGCCCCAGCATTTT

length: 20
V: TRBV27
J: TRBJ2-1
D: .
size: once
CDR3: CASSFHNPKLGSWGYNEQFF
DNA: TGTGCCAGCAGTTTCCACAACCCCAAACTCGGGAGCTGGGGGTACAATGAGCAGTTCTTC

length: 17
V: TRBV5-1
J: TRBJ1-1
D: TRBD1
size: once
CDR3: CASSWTGTGGKNTEAFF
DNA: TGCGCCAGCAGCTGGACCGGGACAGGTGGCAAGAACACTGAAGCTTTCTTT

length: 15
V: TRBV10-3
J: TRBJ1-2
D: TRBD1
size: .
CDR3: CAISGGQGVDYGYTF
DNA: TGTGCCATCAGTGGGGGACAGGGAGTGGACTATGGCTACACCTTC

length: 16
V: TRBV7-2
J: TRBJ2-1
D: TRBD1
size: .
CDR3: CASSFQTGTGGNEQFF
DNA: TGTGCCAGCAGCTTCCAAACGGGGACAGGGGGGAATGAGCAGTTCTTC

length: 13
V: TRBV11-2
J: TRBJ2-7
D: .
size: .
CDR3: CASSSSTGYEQYF
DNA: TGTGCCAGCAGCTCCTCAACGGGTTACGAGCAGTACTTC

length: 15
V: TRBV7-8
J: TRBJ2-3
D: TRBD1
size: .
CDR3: CASSSGQSRTDTQYF
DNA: TGTGCCAGCAGCTCGGGACAGAGTCGCACAGATACGCAGTATTTT

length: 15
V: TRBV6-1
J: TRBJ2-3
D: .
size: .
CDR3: CASRRLPTVTDTQYF
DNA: TGTGCCAGCAGGAGACTTCCTACGGTCACAGATACGCAGTATTTT

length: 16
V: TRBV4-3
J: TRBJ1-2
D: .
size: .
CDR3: CASSQLGGGSTYGYTF
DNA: TGCGCCAGCAGCCAACTCGGGGGGGGAAGCACCTATGGCTACACCTTC

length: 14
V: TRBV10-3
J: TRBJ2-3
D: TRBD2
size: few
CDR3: CATGSAGGTDTQYF
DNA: TGTGCCACGGGATCAGCGGGAGGCACAGATACGCAGTATTTT

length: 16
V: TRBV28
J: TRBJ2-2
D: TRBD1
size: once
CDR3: CASSLPGGGNTGELFF
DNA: TGTGCCAGCAGTTTGCCAGGGGGCGGGAACACCGGGGAGCTGTTTTTT

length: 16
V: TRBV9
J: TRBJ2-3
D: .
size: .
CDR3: CASSVAEGFLTDTQYF
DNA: TGTGCCAGCAGCGTAGCTGAAGGGTTTCTGACAGATACGCAGTATTTT

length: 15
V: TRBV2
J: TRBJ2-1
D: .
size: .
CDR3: CASSRAAGSYNEQFF
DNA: TGTGCCAGCAGTCGTGCCGCGGGGTCCTACAATGAGCAGTTCTTC